This T cell receptor beta chain was sequenced for a study of blood T cell repertoires in COVID-19. The germline V and J ends were trimmed by 8 bases and 3 bases, with 17 bases remaining between them. The CDR3 contains 15 residues. From germline, CDR1 is LGHDT and CDR2 YNNKEL (reference sequence). Source study methods: Nucleated cell counts were estimated from reference gene primer amplification. Produced via immunoSEQ multiplex PCR; TCRdb's table is partial and in-frame only. The DNA gave D and trimming, while V, J and clone size come from that table. The profile covers approximately 210,000 clones, with roughly 87% appearing a single time and around 2.3% taken by the ten largest. Those enrolled, adults aged 18 to 89 years, came from about two dozen US areas.

The J gene is TRBJ1-3, the V gene TRBV3-1 (or the pseudogene TRBV3-2); D gene ambiguous. Sequences were obtained from PBMCs or T cells enriched from blood (not recorded which). The sequence was obtained from a woman in her twenties or thirties who had recovered from COVID-19. Written as DNA, the CDR3 is TGTGCCAGCGTTCTAACCGGGGATTTTGGAAACACCATATATTTT. It specifies CASVLTGDFGNTIYF.